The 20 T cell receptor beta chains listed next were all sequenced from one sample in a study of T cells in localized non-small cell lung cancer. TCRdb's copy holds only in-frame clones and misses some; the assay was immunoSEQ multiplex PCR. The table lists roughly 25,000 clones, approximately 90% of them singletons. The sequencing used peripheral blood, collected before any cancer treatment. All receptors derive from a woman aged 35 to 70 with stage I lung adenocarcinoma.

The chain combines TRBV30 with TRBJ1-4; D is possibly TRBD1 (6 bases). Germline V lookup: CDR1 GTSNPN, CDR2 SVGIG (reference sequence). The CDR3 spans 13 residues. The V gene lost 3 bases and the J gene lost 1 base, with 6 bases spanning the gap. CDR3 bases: TGTGCCTGGAGACAGGGAACTAATGAAAAACTGTTTTTT. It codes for CAWRQGTNEKLFF.

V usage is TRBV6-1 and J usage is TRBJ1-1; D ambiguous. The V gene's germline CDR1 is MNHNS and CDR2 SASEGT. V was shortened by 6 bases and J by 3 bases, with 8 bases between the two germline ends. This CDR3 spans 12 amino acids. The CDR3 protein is CASRRWDTEAFF. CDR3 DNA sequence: TGTGCCAGCAGAAGGTGGGACACTGAAGCTTTCTTT.

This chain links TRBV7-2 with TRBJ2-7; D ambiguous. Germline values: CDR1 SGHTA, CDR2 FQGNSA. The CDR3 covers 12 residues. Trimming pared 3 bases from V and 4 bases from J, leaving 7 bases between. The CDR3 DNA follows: TGTGCCAGCAGCTTCTCCGGGTACGAGCAGTACTTC. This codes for CASSFSGYEQYF.

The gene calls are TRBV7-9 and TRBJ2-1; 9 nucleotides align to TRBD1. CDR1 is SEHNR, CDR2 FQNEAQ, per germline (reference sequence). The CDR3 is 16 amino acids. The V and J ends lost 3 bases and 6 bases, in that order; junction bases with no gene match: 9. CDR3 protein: CASSLGTGGLGNEQFF. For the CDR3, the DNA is TGTGCCAGCAGCTTGGGAACAGGGGGCTTGGGCAATGAGCAGTTCTTC.

CDR3: CASSYTTSVSETQYF. The CDR3 region has the DNA TGTGCCAGCAGCTACACCACTTCGGTATCGGAGACCCAGTACTTC. J is TRBJ2-5 and V is TRBV5-6; D not resolved. Trimming pared 3 bases from V and 5 bases from J, leaving 17 bases between. This CDR3 region has 15 residues. The germline V gene has CDR1 SGHDT and CDR2 YYEEEE.

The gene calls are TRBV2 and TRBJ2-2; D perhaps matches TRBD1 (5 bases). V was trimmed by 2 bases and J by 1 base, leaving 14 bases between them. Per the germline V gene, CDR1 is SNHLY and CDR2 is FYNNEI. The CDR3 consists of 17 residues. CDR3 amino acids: CASSELKGSMNTGELFF. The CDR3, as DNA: TGTGCCAGCAGTGAACTTAAGGGGTCAATGAACACCGGGGAGCTGTTTTTT.

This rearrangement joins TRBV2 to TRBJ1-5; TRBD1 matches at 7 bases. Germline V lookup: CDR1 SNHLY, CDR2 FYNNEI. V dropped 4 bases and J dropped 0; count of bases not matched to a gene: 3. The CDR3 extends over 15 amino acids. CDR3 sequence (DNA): TGTGCCAGCAGTGCAGGGACAGTTAGCAATCAGCCCCAGCATTTT. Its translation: CASSAGTVSNQPQHF.

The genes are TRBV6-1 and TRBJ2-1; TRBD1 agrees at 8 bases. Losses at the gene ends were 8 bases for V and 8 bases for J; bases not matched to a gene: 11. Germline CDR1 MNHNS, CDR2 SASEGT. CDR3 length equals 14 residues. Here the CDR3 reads CASLSPAGGDEQFF. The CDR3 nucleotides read TGTGCCAGCTTAAGTCCGGCAGGGGGCGATGAGCAGTTCTTC.

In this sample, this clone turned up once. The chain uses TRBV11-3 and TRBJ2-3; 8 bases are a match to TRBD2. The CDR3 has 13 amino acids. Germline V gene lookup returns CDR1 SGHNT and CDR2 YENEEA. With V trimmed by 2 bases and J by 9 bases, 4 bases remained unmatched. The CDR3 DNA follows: TGTGCCAGCAGCTTACCTCGGGAGGGGACGCAGTATTTT. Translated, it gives CASSLPREGTQYF.

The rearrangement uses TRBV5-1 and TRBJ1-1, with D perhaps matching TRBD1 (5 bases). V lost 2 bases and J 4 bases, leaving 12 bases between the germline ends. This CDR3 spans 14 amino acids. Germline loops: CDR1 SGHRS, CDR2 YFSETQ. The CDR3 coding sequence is TGCGCCAGCAGCTTTGGCGGGCAGGGCACTGAAGCTTTCTTT. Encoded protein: CASSFGGQGTEAFF.

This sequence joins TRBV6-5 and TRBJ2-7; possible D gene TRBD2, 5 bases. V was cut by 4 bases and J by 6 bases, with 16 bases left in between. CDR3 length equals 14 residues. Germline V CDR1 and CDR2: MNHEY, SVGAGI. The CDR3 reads CASSSALTSAEQYF. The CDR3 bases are TGTGCCAGCAGTTCCGCGTTAACTAGTGCCGAGCAGTACTTC.

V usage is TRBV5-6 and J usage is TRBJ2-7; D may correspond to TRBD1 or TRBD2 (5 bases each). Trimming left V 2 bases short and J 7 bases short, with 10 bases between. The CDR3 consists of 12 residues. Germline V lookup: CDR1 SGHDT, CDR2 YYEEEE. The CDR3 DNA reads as TGTGCCAGCAGCTTCTCGGGGCCTGAGCAGTACTTC. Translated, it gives CASSFSGPEQYF.

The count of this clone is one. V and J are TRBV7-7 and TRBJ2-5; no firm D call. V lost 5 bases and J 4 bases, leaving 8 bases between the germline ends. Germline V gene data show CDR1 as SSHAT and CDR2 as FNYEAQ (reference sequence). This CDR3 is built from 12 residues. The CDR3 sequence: CASSPPGETQYF. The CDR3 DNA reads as TGTGCCAGCAGCCCCCCTGGAGAGACCCAGTACTTC.

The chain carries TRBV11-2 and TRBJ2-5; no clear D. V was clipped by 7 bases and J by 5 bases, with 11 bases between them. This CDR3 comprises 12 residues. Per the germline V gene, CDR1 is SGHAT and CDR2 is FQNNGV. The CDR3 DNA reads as TGTGCCAGCACCAACCTTCGGGAGACCCAGTACTTC. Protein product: CASTNLRETQYF.

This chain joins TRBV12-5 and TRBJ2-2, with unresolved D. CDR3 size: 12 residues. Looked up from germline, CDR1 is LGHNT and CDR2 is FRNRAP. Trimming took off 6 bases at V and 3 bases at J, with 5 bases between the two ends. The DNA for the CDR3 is TGTGCTAGTGGCCGAGACACCGGGGAGCTGTTTTTT. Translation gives CASGRDTGELFF.

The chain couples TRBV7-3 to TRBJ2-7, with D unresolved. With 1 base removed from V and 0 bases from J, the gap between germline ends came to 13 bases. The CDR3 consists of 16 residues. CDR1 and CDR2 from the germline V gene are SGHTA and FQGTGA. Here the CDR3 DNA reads TGTGCCAGCAGCTTAAGCAGGACCGCCGGCTCCTACGAGCAGTACTTC. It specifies CASSLSRTAGSYEQYF. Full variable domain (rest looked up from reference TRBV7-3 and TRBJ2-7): GAGVSQTPSNKVTEKGKYVELRCDPISGHTALYWYRQSLGQGPEFLIYFQGTGAADDSGLPNDRFFAVRPEGSVSTLKIQRTERGDSAVYLCASSLSRTAGSYEQYFGPGTRLTVT.

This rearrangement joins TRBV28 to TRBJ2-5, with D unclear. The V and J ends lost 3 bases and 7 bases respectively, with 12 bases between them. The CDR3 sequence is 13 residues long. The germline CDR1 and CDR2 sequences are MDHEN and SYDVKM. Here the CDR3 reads CASSFGEGWTQYF. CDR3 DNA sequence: TGTGCCAGCAGTTTCGGCGAAGGTTGGACCCAGTACTTC.

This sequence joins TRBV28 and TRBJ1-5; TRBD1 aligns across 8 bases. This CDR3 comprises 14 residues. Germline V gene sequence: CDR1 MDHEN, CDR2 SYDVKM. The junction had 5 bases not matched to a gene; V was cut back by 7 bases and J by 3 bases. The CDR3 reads CASTPGGFNQPQHF. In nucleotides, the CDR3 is TGTGCCAGCACCCCAGGGGGCTTCAATCAGCCCCAGCATTTT.

The CDR3 DNA reads TGTGCCAGCAGCTTCGGGACAGGTCCCTACGAGCAGTACTTC. Its protein product is CASSFGTGPYEQYF. The J gene is TRBJ2-7, the V gene TRBV7-8; 8 bases fit TRBD1. Trimming cost V 3 bases and J 2 bases; bases outside gene matches: 3. Germline V gene data show CDR1 as SGHVS and CDR2 as FQNEAQ. This CDR3 is 14 amino acids long.

The DNA of the CDR3 is TGTGCCAGCACCCCGGGACAGGGTTTCACCGGGGAGCTGTTTTTT. Translating it yields CASTPGQGFTGELFF. The chain couples TRBV6-5 to TRBJ2-2; 9 bases are shared with TRBD1. The germline gives CDR1 MNHEY, CDR2 SVGAGI. V lost 7 bases to trimming and J lost 4 bases; unmatched junction nucleotides: 7. The CDR3 is 15 amino acids.